The rows below give T cell receptor beta chains drawn from one sample of a study of shared clonotypes between healthy human individuals. Clones were sequenced by immunoSEQ multiplex PCR, and TCRdb holds only the in-frame ones, with some missing. The sample has more than 2,000,000 clones, just over 90% seen once. What was sequenced was naive CD4+ T cells from PBMCs. The receptors here all came from a man aged 18 to 30 in good health. Some clones in this sample may be carry-over from other donors' samples. Each CDR3 is given with its conserved first and last residue. D genes are given only for firm matches. Only part of the rows carry a size: once, few, many, or a class if the clone is expanded.

>15|TRBV9|NA|TRBJ2-3|TRBD2
CASSAGSGIRDTQYF
TGTGCCAGCAGCGCCGGTAGCGGGATAAGAGATACGCAGTATTTT
>12|TRBV30|NA|TRBJ1-1|NA
CAWGTVGSEAFF
TGTGCCTGGGGGACGGTCGGATCTGAAGCTTTCTTT
>13|TRBV2|NA|TRBJ2-7|TRBD2
CASRVAGVGEQYF
TGTGCCAGCAGAGTAGCGGGAGTGGGCGAGCAGTACTTC
>16|TRBV5-1|NA|TRBJ1-2|TRBD1
CASSSRTDRGFRGYTF
TGCGCCAGCAGCTCCCGGACCGACAGGGGATTTCGTGGCTACACCTTC
>21|TRBV19|NA|TRBJ2-1|TRBD1
CASSPNRGWTGGTFVNNEQFF
TGTGCCAGTAGTCCCAACCGGGGATGGACAGGGGGGACGTTCGTGAACAATGAGCAGTTCTTC
>17|TRBV10-3|NA|TRBJ1-1|NA
CAISESLRLAGTAEAFF
TGTGCCATCAGTGAGTCCCTACGTCTCGCGGGCACCGCTGAAGCTTTCTTT
>13|TRBV2|NA|TRBJ1-4|NA
CASSIIGNEKLFF
TGTGCCAGTAGTATAATCGGGAATGAAAAACTGTTTTTT
>18|TRBV5-1|NA|TRBJ1-2|NA
CASSLTMFADVGFYGYTF
TGCGCCAGCAGCTTGACAATGTTTGCGGACGTCGGATTTTATGGCTACACCTTC
>13|TRBV23-1|NA|TRBJ1-4|NA
CASSHGGVEKLFF
TGCGCCAGCAGTCACGGAGGGGTCGAAAAACTGTTTTTT
>16|TRBV19|NA|TRBJ1-5|TRBD1
CASSVGTALGHQPQHF
TGTGCCAGTAGCGTAGGGACAGCCCTGGGGCATCAGCCCCAGCATTTT
>13|TRBV18|once|TRBJ2-7|TRBD1
CASSRQGANEQYF
TGTGCCAGCTCACGACAGGGGGCAAATGAGCAGTACTTC
>15|TRBV7-2|NA|TRBJ2-3|TRBD2
CASSGPGGDRGTQYF
TGTGCCAGCAGCGGCCCGGGGGGTGATAGGGGTACGCAGTATTTT
>10|TRBV2|few|TRBJ1-1|NA
CASSVREAFF
TGTGCCAGCAGCGTTCGAGAAGCTTTCTTT
>13|TRBV14|NA|TRBJ2-1|NA
CASSRAPLEEQFF
TGTGCCAGCAGCCGAGCCCCATTGGAAGAGCAGTTCTTC
>15|TRBV6-1|NA|TRBJ2-4|NA
CASSEKGPGSNIQYF
TGTGCCAGCAGTGAGAAGGGTCCAGGTTCAAACATTCAGTACTTC
>15|TRBV11-2|NA|TRBJ2-3|TRBD2
CASSLVAGAIDTQYF
TGTGCCAGCAGCTTAGTGGCGGGAGCGATAGATACGCAGTATTTT
>14|TRBV5-1|NA|TRBJ2-7|TRBD1
CASSLTRQGYEQYF
TGCGCCAGCAGCTTGACACGACAGGGCTACGAGCAGTACTTC
>11|TRBV6-1|few|TRBJ1-2|TRBD1
CAGTGGYGYTF
TGTGCCGGGACAGGGGGGTATGGCTACACCTTC
>15|TRBV27|NA|TRBJ1-5|TRBD1
CASRGQGLADQPQHF
TGTGCCAGCAGGGGACAGGGGTTAGCGGATCAGCCCCAGCATTTT
>15|TRBV14|NA|TRBJ2-1|TRBD2
CASSYLAGNYNEQFF
TGTGCCAGCAGCTATCTAGCGGGAAACTACAATGAGCAGTTCTTC
>16|TRBV14|NA|TRBJ2-2|NA
CASSQGRHANTGELFF
TGTGCCAGCAGCCAAGGGCGGCACGCGAACACCGGGGAGCTGTTTTTT